The 24 T cell receptor beta chains listed next were all sequenced from one sample in a study of Graves' ophthalmopathy and Graves' hyperthyroidism. TCR beta CDR3 regions were amplified from RNA transcripts. The workflow started with a first-round RT-PCR run with HTBI primers and then moved on to a second-round multiplex PCR. TCRdb redid the calling of the multiplex PCR reads with MiXCR, one entry per CDR3 protein. The sample holds 300,000 to 400,000 distinct CDR3 sequences, about 18% seen once. The sample comprised peripheral blood. These receptor sequences come from an adult woman with stable Graves' hyperthyroidism.

This clonotype showed up many times. The chain recombines TRBV11-2 with TRBJ2-7, with 11 bases identical to TRBD1. V trimming: 10 bases; J trimming: 2 bases; junction bases outside the gene matches: 4. The CDR3 has 13 amino acids. From germline, CDR1 is SGHAT and CDR2 FQNNGV. The CDR3 sequence: CATRGQGAYEQYF. CDR3 nucleotides: TGTGCCACCCGGGGACAGGGGGCCTACGAGCAGTACTTC.

The chain joins TRBV12-3 or TRBV12-4 to TRBJ1-2; possibly TRBD1 for D (5 bases). V was cut by 3 bases and J by 6 bases, with 8 bases left in between. The CDR3 has 12 residues. CDR3 in DNA: TGTGCCAGCAGTTTCAGGGTTCATGGCTACACCTTC. Residues: CASSFRVHGYTF.

The sample holds one count of this clonotype. The rearrangement links TRBV2 to TRBJ2-7; D is undetermined. This CDR3 is 14 amino acids long. Germline V lookup: CDR1 SNHLY, CDR2 FYNNEI. Trimming removed 10 bases at V and 6 bases at J, with 22 bases between. CDR3 sequence reads: CATRLGSVYGEQYF. CDR3 in DNA: TGTGCCACCCGCCTGGGCAGTGTCTACGGCGAGCAGTACTTC.

The chain has TRBV7-9 and TRBJ2-7; D is perhaps TRBD2 (5 bases). The CDR3 length is 13 residues. The ends were cut back, 6 bases at V and 3 bases at J, with 12 bases in the middle. The germline V gene has CDR1 SEHNR and CDR2 FQNEAQ (reference sequence). This CDR3 is CASRGGGGYEQYF. The CDR3 nucleotides read TGTGCCAGCAGAGGCGGCGGAGGCTACGAGCAGTACTTC.

This clonotype showed up many times. Here the CDR3 reads CASSFAGGYEQYF. The CDR3 DNA sequence: TGTGCCAGCAGCTTTGCGGGGGGATACGAGCAGTACTTC. V gene TRBV7-3 combines with J gene TRBJ2-7; 8 bases map to TRBD2. The CDR3 has 13 amino acids. Germline trimming cut 3 bases from V and 4 bases from J; bases unmatched to any gene: 2. Germline V gene data show CDR1 as SGHTA and CDR2 as FQGTGA.

This clonotype was seen repeatedly, ten times or more. V is TRBV29-1 and J is TRBJ2-7, with TRBD1 matching over 8 bases. This CDR3 is 13 amino acids long. Germline-derived CDR1 and CDR2 are SQVTM and ANQGSEA. The V gene end was trimmed by 6 bases and the J gene end by 5 bases; junction bases not matched to a gene: 9. Here the CDR3 reads CSVRGGQGNEQYF. The CDR3 DNA reads as TGCAGCGTGCGGGGTGGACAGGGTAACGAGCAGTACTTC.

To note about this clonotype: A much larger clone is a single base away; this may be a read error. The CDR3 does not end in the conserved phenylalanine or tryptophan, so this is likely a read error. This chain links TRBV2 with TRBJ2-6; no definite D call. Germline loops: CDR1 SNHLY, CDR2 FYNNEI. V was shortened by 4 bases and J by 2 bases, with 3 bases between the two germline ends. CDR3 length equals 13 residues. CDR3 loop: CASSATGANVLTY. CDR3 bases: TGTGCCAGCAGTGCGACTGGGGCCAACGTCCTGACTTAC.

This clonotype appeared a few times. This chain joins TRBV27 and TRBJ2-1, with 12 bases that match TRBD1. CDR1 and CDR2 from the germline V gene are MNHEY and SMNVEV (reference sequence). This CDR3 is built from 15 residues. V shed 4 bases, J shed 10 bases, and the junction held 8 bases outside the gene matches. The DNA of the CDR3 is TGTGCCAGCAGTTCGCCCGGGACAGGGGGCCGGGAGCAGTTCTTC. It codes for CASSSPGTGGREQFF.

The sample holds many counts of this clonotype. The chain combines TRBV13 with TRBJ1-1, with 7 bases matching TRBD1. This CDR3 comprises 14 residues. Germline CDR1 and CDR2: PRHDT and FYEKMQ (reference sequence). V shed 3 bases, J shed 1 base, and the junction held 2 bases outside the gene matches. CDR3 in amino acids: CASSLGDRNTEAFF. CDR3 bases: TGTGCCAGCAGCTTGGGGGACAGGAACACTGAAGCTTTCTTT.

In this sample, this clonotype turned up many times. V usage is TRBV12-5 and J usage is TRBJ2-5, with D uncertain. CDR3 length equals 13 residues. Per the germline V gene, CDR1 is LGHNT and CDR2 is FRNRAP. Trimming shortened V by 3 bases and J by 1 base, and 6 bases separated the two germline ends. The CDR3 protein is CASGFFGQETQYF. CDR3 bases: TGTGCTAGTGGTTTCTTCGGCCAAGAGACCCAGTACTTC.

To note about this clonotype: One end of the junction fails to match germline, which may point to a read error. The rearrangement links TRBV11-2 to TRBJ2-2, with a possible D match to TRBD2 (6 bases). This CDR3 is 13 amino acids long. Germline V CDR1 and CDR2: SGHAT, FQNNGV. Written as DNA, the CDR3 is TGTGCCAGCAGTAAGCAGAGCACCGGGGGGCTGTTTTTT. It is translated as CASSKQSTGGLFF. Full variable domain (remainder filled in from reference TRBV11-2 and TRBJ2-2): EAGVAQSPRYKIIEKRQSVAFWCNPISGHATLYWYQQILGQGPKLLIQFQNNGVVDDSQLPKDRFSAERLKGVDSTLKIQPAKLEDSAVYLCASSKQSTGGLFFGEGSRLTVL.

This clonotype was counted ten times or more. The chain carries TRBV12-3 or TRBV12-4 and TRBJ2-2, with D possibly matching TRBD2 (6 bases). The V end was cut by 6 bases, the J end by 4 bases, with 24 bases between. The CDR3 loop spans 18 amino acids. For the CDR3, the DNA is TGTGCCAGCAGACCCACAACGAGGGGACTTCGGGGCACCGGGGAGCTGTTTTTT. It yields the protein CASRPTTRGLRGTGELFF.

This clonotype was detected many times. One base away lies a much larger clone, so this may be a sequencing read error. This chain joins TRBV6-2 or TRBV6-3 and TRBJ1-1; no clear D gene. The CDR3 runs to 13 residues. Germline V lookup: CDR1 MNHEY, CDR2 SVGEGT. V was clipped by 7 bases and J by 4 bases, with 13 bases between them. CDR3 region: CASTKTRSTEAFF. The CDR3 DNA is TGTGCCAGCACCAAGACTCGGAGCACTGAAGCTTTCTTT.

This chain joins TRBV28 and TRBJ1-6; D remains ambiguous. CDR1 is MDHEN and CDR2 is SYDVKM in the germline V gene. The CDR3 runs 14 residues. Deletions cut 7 bases from V and 9 bases from J, with 16 bases between. CDR3 residues: CASIRSQASSPLHF. The CDR3 region has the DNA TGTGCCAGCATTCGAAGCCAAGCCAGTTCACCCCTCCACTTT.

V and J are TRBV6-1 and TRBJ2-1, with TRBD2 matching 10 bases. Germline V gene sequence: CDR1 MNHNS, CDR2 SASEGT. Trimming cost V 6 bases and J 4 bases; bases outside gene matches: 6. This CDR3 has 15 amino acids. In DNA, the CDR3 is TGTGCCAGCAGAGGGAGCGGGAGGGTTTACAATGAGCAGTTCTTC. Translating it yields CASRGSGRVYNEQFF.

This clonotype was seen many times. The V gene is TRBV6-6, the J gene TRBJ2-6; 8 bases align to TRBD1. CDR1 and CDR2 (germline): MNHNY, SVGAGI (reference sequence). The junction had 19 bases not matched to a gene; V was cut back by 7 bases and J by 2 bases. There are 20 residues in the CDR3. The CDR3 here is CASTKRVRDRGNTGANVLTF. The CDR3 coding sequence is TGTGCCAGCACCAAAAGGGTCCGAGACAGGGGTAATACTGGGGCCAACGTCCTGACTTTC.

Points on this clonotype: The conserved phenylalanine or tryptophan is not found at the CDR3 terminus, so this likely reflects a read error. It is unclear where the CDR3 begins or ends on the DNA, so no DNA is shown, and the CDR3 is as TCRdb lists it. The chain recombines TRBV15 with TRBJ1-5; the D call of TRBD1 is as the table states it, not checked on the DNA. The CDR3 adds up to 14 amino acids, both ends counted. Germline V gene lookup returns CDR1 LNHNV and CDR2 YYDKDF (reference sequence). The CDR3 sequence is CATSSDRGNQPQRL.

This clonotype has a count of ten or more. This sequence may be a read error, since a much larger clone differs from it by one base. The genes are TRBV28 and TRBJ2-5; 9 bases match TRBD2. From germline, CDR1 is MDHEN and CDR2 SYDVKM. The CDR3 contains 17 residues. Trimming removed 5 bases from V and 9 bases from J; junction bases left unmatched: 19. The CDR3 here is CASSPLDEREAREAQYF. DNA of the CDR3: TGTGCCAGCAGTCCCCTAGACGAGCGGGAGGCCCGCGAGGCCCAGTACTTC. The full variable domain, completed using reference TRBV28 and TRBJ2-5, is DVKVTQSSRYLVKRTGEKVFLECVQDMDHENMFWYRQDPGLGLRLIYFSYDVKMKEKGDIPEGYSVSREKKERFSLILESASTNQTSMYLCASSPLDEREAREAQYFGPGTRLLVL.

J is TRBJ2-2 and V is TRBV7-8, with TRBD2 as a possible D gene (7 bases). CDR1 is SGHVS and CDR2 is FQNEAQ in the germline V gene. V was trimmed by 2 bases and J by 4 bases, leaving 17 bases between them. The CDR3 contains 17 residues. CDR3 bases: TGTGCCAGCAGCTTACTTCGTGGGGGGGCAGCCACCGGGGAGCTGTTTTTT. It translates to CASSLLRGGAATGELFF.

This clonotype was picked up many times. The chain couples TRBV7-2 to TRBJ2-7; D is possibly TRBD1 or TRBD2 (5 bases each). This CDR3 spans 13 amino acids. CDR1 is SGHTA and CDR2 is FQGNSA in the germline V gene. The ends were cut back, 3 bases at V and 6 bases at J, with 12 bases in the middle. The CDR3 nucleotides are TGTGCCAGCAGCTTTGGGGGAACCACCGAGCAGTACTTC. This sequence encodes CASSFGGTTEQYF.

This clonotype was recorded at least ten times. No DNA is shown, since the ends of the CDR3 on it are uncertain; the CDR3 is the one TCRdb lists. This rearrangement joins TRBV28 to TRBJ2-7; the table's D gene call, TRBD1, was not cross checked with the DNA. Germline CDR1 reads MDHEN; CDR2 reads SYDVKM. The CDR3 extends over 15 residues, inclusive of both ends. This CDR3 is CAVVGAGSLSYERYF.

This rearrangement joins TRBV6-2 or TRBV6-3 to TRBJ2-7, with 9 bases that match TRBD1. J lost 1 base, V lost 6 bases, and 7 bases had no gene match. Germline-derived CDR1 and CDR2 are MNHEY and SVGEGT. The CDR3 is 15 amino acids. Here the CDR3 DNA reads TGTGCCAGCAGGGAGAGGACAGGGGATTCCTACGAGCAGTACTTC. Translating gives CASRERTGDSYEQYF.

Many counts were recorded for this clonotype. The chain recombines TRBV12-3 or TRBV12-4 with TRBJ2-5; D perhaps matches TRBD2 (6 bases). This CDR3 is built from 14 residues. Deletions cut 4 bases from V and 7 bases from J, with 16 bases between. The CDR3 region has the DNA TGTGCCAGCAGTTCCTTAGCGGTGTACGGGACCCAGTACTTC. Protein: CASSSLAVYGTQYF.

Worth noting for this clonotype: A read error may explain this, as a much larger clone is one base away. The rearrangement joins TRBV28 to TRBJ2-2, with 10 bases lining up with TRBD1. This CDR3 has 14 residues. From germline, CDR1 is MDHEN and CDR2 SYDVKM. The CDR3 DNA follows: TGTGCCAGCAGTCCATGGACAGGGGGGGGGGAGCTGTGTTTT. Its translation: CASSPWTGGGELCF.